The TCR beta chain described here comes from a study of blood T cells in healthy people across ages. This clonotype has ten or more counts. Together with a sample-barcoded 5' primer, a J-beta primer mix was included in a second PCR lasting about 6 to 11 cycles. Each CDR3 protein gets one entry after TCRdb re-called the 5' RACE reads with MiXCR. The profile shows more than 700,000 distinct CDR3 sequences, 46% of them singletons. This sequence originates from a man older than 75 in good health. Sequencing input: blood.

The DNA for the CDR3 is TGTGCCAGCAGTTATAGAGCGAACTCCTACGAGCAGTACTTC. As protein: CASSYRANSYEQYF. The V gene is TRBV12-3 or TRBV12-4, the J gene TRBJ2-7; D is uncertain. The CDR3 covers 14 residues. Trimming left V 4 bases short and J 0 bases short, with 10 bases between.